Listed here are 4 T cell receptor beta chains from one sample, sequenced in a study of blood T cell repertoires in COVID-19 (dated by TCRdb to about 2020). The library came from the immunoSEQ multiplex PCR assay. The table was pulled from immuneACCESS by TCRdb, which kept in-frame rearrangements only. Such tables lose some clones; where checked, under half of the loss comes from unresolved V genes, and the rest has no known cause. In this sample the table shows fewer than 90,000 clones, over 75% of which occur a single time. Of the sample, more than 5.5% is held by the ten largest clones. The sequenced material came from peripheral blood. All receptors come from a man between 65 and 85 years old with acute or convalescent COVID-19.

V gene TRBV11-2 combines with J gene TRBJ1-6; 9 nucleotides agree with TRBD1. The CDR3 sequence is 15 residues long. CDR1 SGHAT and CDR2 FQNNGV come from the germline V gene. The trim removed 5 bases at V and 7 bases at J, leaving 6 bases unmatched. DNA of the CDR3: TGTGCCAGCAGCCCCCGGGACAGGGCAAATTCACCCCTCCACTTT. Protein sequence: CASSPRDRANSPLHF. The full variable domain, with the rest looked up from reference TRBV11-2 and TRBJ1-6, is EAGVAQSPRYKIIEKRQSVAFWCNPISGHATLYWYQQILGQGPKLLIQFQNNGVVDDSQLPKDRFSAERLKGVDSTLKIQPAKLEDSAVYLCASSPRDRANSPLHFGNGTRLTVT.

In DNA form, the CDR3 reads TGTGCCAGCAGTGAATTCGGGGGTTGGGACAATGAGCAGTTCTTC. It encodes CASSEFGGWDNEQFF. This chain uses TRBV25-1 with TRBJ2-1, with D possibly matching TRBD2 (6 bases). This CDR3 has 15 residues. Trimming took 1 base from V and 5 from J, leaving 12 bases between them. Germline CDR1 MGHDK, CDR2 SYGVNS.

The rearrangement links TRBV5-6 to TRBJ1-2, with 8 bases that match TRBD1. This CDR3 spans 12 amino acids. The germline V gene has CDR1 SGHDT and CDR2 YYEEEE. The junction had 9 bases not matched to a gene; V was cut back by 9 bases and J by 8 bases. The CDR3 nucleotides read TGTGCCACTGGCACAGGGGGAGGAGGCTACACCTTC. Translation gives CATGTGGGGYTF.

The chain is built from TRBV28 and TRBJ2-7; no definite D call. The V and J ends lost 4 bases and 5 bases respectively, with 6 bases between them. Germline V gene lookup returns CDR1 MDHEN and CDR2 SYDVKM. The CDR3 has 11 amino acids. The CDR3 protein is CASSSFDEQYF. The CDR3 nucleotides read TGTGCCAGCAGTTCCTTCGACGAGCAGTACTTC.